This TCR beta chain was sequenced in a study of blood T cell repertoires in COVID-19. About the study: In each case, the material was cDNA or gDNA derived from T cells, B-cell-depleted T cells, or PBMCs.

The repertoire was sequenced with immunoSEQ multiplex PCR; TCRdb's copy has only in-frame clones and lacks some. The table shows about 240,000 clones, with around four fifths occurring only once. From germline, CDR1 is SEHNR and CDR2 FQNEAQ (reference sequence). V was shortened by 6 bases and J by 1 base, with 9 bases between the two germline ends. The CDR3 totals 13 residues. The chain is built from TRBV7-9 and TRBJ1-1; D perhaps matches TRBD1 (6 bases). This clonotype originated in a woman in her 70s with acute or convalescent COVID-19. The specimen was peripheral blood. CDR3: CASRGQPNTEAFF. CDR3 coding DNA: TGTGCCAGCAGAGGACAGCCGAACACTGAAGCTTTCTTT.